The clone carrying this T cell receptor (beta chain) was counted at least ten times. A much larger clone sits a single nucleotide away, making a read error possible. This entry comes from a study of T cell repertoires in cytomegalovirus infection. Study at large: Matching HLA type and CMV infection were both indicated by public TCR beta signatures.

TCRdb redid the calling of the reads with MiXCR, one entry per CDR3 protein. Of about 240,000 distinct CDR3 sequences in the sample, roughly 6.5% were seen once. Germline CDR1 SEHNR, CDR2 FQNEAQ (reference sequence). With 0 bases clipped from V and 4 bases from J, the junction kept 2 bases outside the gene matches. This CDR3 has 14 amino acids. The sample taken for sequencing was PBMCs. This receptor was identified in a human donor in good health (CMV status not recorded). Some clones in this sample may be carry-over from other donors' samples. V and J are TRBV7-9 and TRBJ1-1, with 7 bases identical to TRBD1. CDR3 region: CASSLAQGTTEAFF. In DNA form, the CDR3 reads TGTGCCAGCAGCTTAGCACAGGGGACCACTGAAGCTTTCTTT. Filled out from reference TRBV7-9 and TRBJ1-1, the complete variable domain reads DTGVSQNPRHKITKRGQNVTFRCDPISEHNRLYWYRQTLGQGPEFLTYFQNEAQLEKSRLLSDRFSAERPKGSFSTLEIQRTEQGDSAMYLCASSLAQGTTEAFFGQGTRLTVV.